Listed below are T cell receptor beta chains from one sample, sequenced in a study of shared clonotypes between healthy human individuals. Assay: immunoSEQ multiplex PCR; the TCRdb copy retains only in-frame clones and omits some. The data show more than 1.2 million clones, with approximately 98.5% seen just once and approximately 0.4% held by the top ten. The sequenced material came from naive CD4+ T cells sorted from blood. Source of these receptors: a man in his thirties or forties in good health. Each CDR3 is given with its conserved first and last residue. A D gene is named only where the DNA matches it firmly. Clone size is shown for a subset of rows, as once, few, many or a class of expanded clone.

>TRBJ2-3|TRBV13|NA|NA
TGTGCCAGCAGGCGTAGGGGAGCAGATACGCAGTATTTT
CASRRRGADTQYF
>TRBJ2-1|TRBV5-1|NA|NA
TGCGCCAGCAGCTTGAGGTCGCTCGACAATGAGCAGTTCTTC
CASSLRSLDNEQFF
>TRBJ2-6|TRBV19|NA|NA
TGTGCCAGTTCAGCGGAGTTCTCTGGGGCCAACGTCCTGACTTTC
CASSAEFSGANVLTF
>TRBJ2-1|TRBV5-1|TRBD2|NA
TGCGCCAGCAGCTTCCCTAGCGGGAGGGACAATGAGCAGTTCTTC
CASSFPSGRDNEQFF
>TRBJ2-2|TRBV9|NA|NA
TGTGCCAGCAGCGTACGAATCCCTAACACCGGGGAGCTGTTTTTT
CASSVRIPNTGELFF
>TRBJ2-5|TRBV5-1|TRBD1|once
TGCGCCAGCAGCTTGGGGGACAGGGAGGAGACCCAGTACTTC
CASSLGDREETQYF
>TRBJ2-4|TRBV7-2|NA|NA
TGTGCCAGCAGCTTAAGGGGGGTTTTAGCCAAAAACATTCAGTACTTC
CASSLRGVLAKNIQYF
>TRBJ2-3|TRBV9|NA|NA
TGTGCCAGCAGCGTAGGGAGTTTAATAGGCACAGATACGCAGTATTTT
CASSVGSLIGTDTQYF
>TRBJ2-3|TRBV29-1|TRBD2|NA
TGCAGCGTTGGGCTAGCGGGAGCCTCCACAGATACGCAGTATTTT
CSVGLAGASTDTQYF
>TRBJ2-3|TRBV5-4|TRBD2|NA
TGTGCCAGCAGCTTGTTTCTAGCGGGAGGGCCGGGTGCAGATACGCAGTATTTT
CASSLFLAGGPGADTQYF
>TRBJ1-5|TRBV5-1|NA|NA
TGCGCCAGCAGCCTGTTGGGCAATCAGCCCCAGCATTTT
CASSLLGNQPQHF
>TRBJ1-5|TRBV6-1|NA|NA
TGTGCCAGCAGTGAAATTCACCCTCAGCCCCAGCATTTT
CASSEIHPQPQHF
>TRBJ1-5|TRBV7-9|TRBD1|NA
TGTGCCAGCAGCCAGTCCGCAGGGGGCCAGCCCCAGCATTTT
CASSQSAGGQPQHF
>TRBJ2-7|TRBV5-5|NA|NA
TGTGCCAGCAGCCAAGCCTCCCGGGGAGCCTCCTCCTACGAGCAGTACTTC
CASSQASRGASSYEQYF
>TRBJ2-3|TRBV2|NA|NA
TGTGCCAGCAGTGAGGTGTATAGCAGCACAGATACGCAGTATTTT
CASSEVYSSTDTQYF
>TRBJ2-7|TRBV7-2|NA|NA
TGTGCCAGCAGCTTGCAACGGGGACCCTACGAGCAGTACTTC
CASSLQRGPYEQYF
>TRBJ1-1|TRBV7-9|NA|NA
TGTGCCAGCAGCCCCACCAGGAACACTGAAGCTTTCTTT
CASSPTRNTEAFF
>TRBJ2-7|TRBV18|NA|NA
TGTGCCAGCTCACCATTCACAGATAATTACGAGCAGTACTTC
CASSPFTDNYEQYF
>TRBJ1-1|TRBV7-9|NA|NA
TGTGCCAGCAGCCACCTGTCGACAGACAACACTGAAGCTTTCTTT
CASSHLSTDNTEAFF
>TRBJ1-1|TRBV4-2|NA|NA
TGTGCCAGCAGCCAAGTCCCCGAGAACACTGAAGCTTTCTTT
CASSQVPENTEAFF
>TRBJ2-7|TRBV5-5|NA|NA
TGTGCCAGCAGCTTGGTAGCGATGCCAACCTACGAGCAGTACTTC
CASSLVAMPTYEQYF
>TRBJ2-5|TRBV28|NA|NA
TGTGCCAGCAGTTTGGGGATGGCCCAGTACTTC
CASSLGMAQYF
>TRBJ2-3|TRBV5-1|NA|NA
TGCGCCAGCCGCCTAGCGGATACGCAGTATTTT
CASRLADTQYF
>TRBJ2-1|TRBV20-1|NA|NA
TGCAGTGCTACCGGGACTCTTATGCTCTTC
CSATGTLMLF
>TRBJ2-7|TRBV7-9|NA|NA
TGTGCCAGCAGCCCCCGTGGCAGGGTGTCGGGCGAGCAGTACTTC
CASSPRGRVSGEQYF
>TRBJ2-1|TRBV10-3|NA|NA
TGTGCCATCAGTGGGGGTGGAGTCGATGAGCAGTTCTTC
CAISGGGVDEQFF
>TRBJ2-5|TRBV6-1|NA|once
TGTGCCAGCCACAGAGGTGGTTGGGAGACCCAGTACTTC
CASHRGGWETQYF
>TRBJ2-7|TRBV18|TRBD1|NA
TGTGCCAGCTCCGAGGGACAGGGAAACGAGCAGTACTTC
CASSEGQGNEQYF
>TRBJ2-1|TRBV9|NA|NA
TGTGCCAGCAGCTTTTCTAGCGTCTACAATGAGCAGTTCTTC
CASSFSSVYNEQFF
>TRBJ2-2|TRBV5-1|TRBD1|NA
TGCGCCAGCAGCTTGGATCCGGGACAGGGGGACACCGGGGAGCTGTTTTTT
CASSLDPGQGDTGELFF